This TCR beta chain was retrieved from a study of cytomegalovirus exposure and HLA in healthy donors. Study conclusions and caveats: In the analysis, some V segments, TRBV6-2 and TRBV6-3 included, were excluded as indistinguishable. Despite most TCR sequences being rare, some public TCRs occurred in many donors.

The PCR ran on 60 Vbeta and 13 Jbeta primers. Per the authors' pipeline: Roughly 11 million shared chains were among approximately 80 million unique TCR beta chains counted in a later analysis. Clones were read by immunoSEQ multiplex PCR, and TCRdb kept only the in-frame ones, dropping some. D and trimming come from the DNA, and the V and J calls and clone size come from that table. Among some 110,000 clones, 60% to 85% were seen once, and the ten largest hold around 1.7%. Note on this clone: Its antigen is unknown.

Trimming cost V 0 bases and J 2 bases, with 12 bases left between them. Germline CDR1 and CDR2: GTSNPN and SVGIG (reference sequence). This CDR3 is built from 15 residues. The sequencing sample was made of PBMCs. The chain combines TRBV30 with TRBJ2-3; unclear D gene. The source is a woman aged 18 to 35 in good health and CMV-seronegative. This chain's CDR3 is CAWSVGDVDTDTQYF. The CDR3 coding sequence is TGTGCCTGGAGTGTGGGCGATGTAGACACAGATACGCAGTATTTT.